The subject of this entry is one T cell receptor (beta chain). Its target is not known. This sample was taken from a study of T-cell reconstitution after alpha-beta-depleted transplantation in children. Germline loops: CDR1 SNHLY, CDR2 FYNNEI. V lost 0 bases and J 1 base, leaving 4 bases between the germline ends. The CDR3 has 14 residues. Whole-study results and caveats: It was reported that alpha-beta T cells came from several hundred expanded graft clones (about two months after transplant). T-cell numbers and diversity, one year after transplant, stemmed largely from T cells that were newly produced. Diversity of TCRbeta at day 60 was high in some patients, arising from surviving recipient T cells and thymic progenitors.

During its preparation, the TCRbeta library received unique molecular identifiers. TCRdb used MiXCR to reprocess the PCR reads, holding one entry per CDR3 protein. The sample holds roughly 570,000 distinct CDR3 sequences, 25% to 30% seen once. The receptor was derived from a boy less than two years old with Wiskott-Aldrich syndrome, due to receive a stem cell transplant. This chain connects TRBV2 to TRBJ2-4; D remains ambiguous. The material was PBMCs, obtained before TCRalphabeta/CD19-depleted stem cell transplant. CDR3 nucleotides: TGTGCCAGCAGTGAAGCCAGGGCCAAAAACATTCAGTACTTC. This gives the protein CASSEARAKNIQYF.